A single sample gave rise to the 8 T cell receptor beta chains below, sequenced in a study of beta chain features in type 1 diabetes. Their cognate antigens are unknown. Expressed TCRB transcripts were sequenced after all isolated RNA was converted to cDNA. TCRdb keeps only in-frame clones here, not all; method: immunoSEQ multiplex PCR. The table includes about 190,000 clones, less than 9.5% detected once. Study conclusions and caveats: In all four CD4+ subsets, TCRB CDR3 length was significantly, moderately reduced in type 1 diabetes.

The sequencing sample was made of central memory CD4+ T cells from blood. All receptors come from a woman in her thirties or forties with type 1 diabetes.

This clone was detected ten times or more. The rearrangement uses TRBV23-1 and TRBJ1-5, with TRBD1 as a possible D gene (6 bases). TRBV23-1 is reported as an ORF; its role is uncertain. This CDR3 is built from 15 residues. V shed 4 bases and J shed 3 bases, with 13 bases lying between them. CDR3: CASSPGGQSNQPQHF. The CDR3 DNA sequence: TGCGCCAGCAGTCCCGGTGGACAGTCCAATCAGCCCCAGCATTTT.

This clone has just a few counts. The chain couples TRBV4-3 to TRBJ2-3, with 9 bases identical to TRBD2. V gave up 0 bases and J gave up 5 bases; unmatched junction bases: 9. From germline, CDR1 is LGHNA and CDR2 YSLEER. This CDR3 comprises 17 residues. CDR3 DNA sequence: TGCGCCAGCAGCCAAGATCACGGCGGGAGGGCGGAAGATACGCAGTATTTT. Protein: CASSQDHGGRAEDTQYF.

This clone was observed a few times. The chain uses TRBV6-6 and TRBJ1-1; D gene ambiguous. The CDR3 spans 12 residues. V was shortened by 7 bases and J by 1 base, with 7 bases between the two germline ends. The germline gives CDR1 MNHNY, CDR2 SVGAGI (reference sequence). Here the CDR3 reads CASTRENTEAFF. CDR3 nucleotides: TGTGCCAGCACCCGCGAGAACACTGAAGCTTTCTTT.

This rearrangement joins TRBV28 to TRBJ1-1; 7 bases agree with TRBD1. Germline V gene sequence: CDR1 MDHEN, CDR2 SYDVKM. V was clipped by 4 bases and J by 0 bases; unmatched bases: 5. The CDR3 is 15 residues long. The chain's CDR3 is CASSYEGTVNTEAFF. The CDR3 DNA reads TGTGCCAGCAGTTACGAAGGGACAGTGAACACTGAAGCTTTCTTT.

The J gene is TRBJ1-6, the V gene TRBV18; D ambiguous. Trimming shortened V by 6 bases and J by 4 bases, and 19 bases separated the two germline ends. Germline V gene sequence: CDR1 KGHSH, CDR2 LQKENI. This CDR3 contains 17 residues. CDR3 in DNA: TGTGCCAGCTCGAAGGGAGAGGGCCGAGGATATAATTCACCCCTCCACTTT. This encodes CASSKGEGRGYNSPLHF.

This clone was observed a few times. This rearrangement joins TRBV29-1 to TRBJ2-2; 8 bases fit TRBD1. Germline V gene data show CDR1 as SQVTM and CDR2 as ANQGSEA. Germline trimming cut 7 bases from V and 1 base from J; bases unmatched to any gene: 2. The CDR3 totals 13 residues. Here the CDR3 DNA reads TGCAGCGCCGACAGGGGGAACACCGGGGAGCTGTTTTTT. It translates to CSADRGNTGELFF.

This clone was detected ten times or more. The sample holds other DNA sequences that translate to the same CDR3. The chain combines TRBV14 with TRBJ1-1, with TRBD1 matching 7 bases. With 2 bases clipped from V and 7 bases from J, the junction kept 1 base outside the gene matches. Germline V gene lookup returns CDR1 SGHDN and CDR2 FVKESK. The CDR3 spans 12 residues. The CDR3 is CASSQNRGEAFF. The CDR3 DNA follows: TGTGCCAGCAGCCAAAACAGGGGTGAAGCTTTCTTT.

This clone showed up just a few times. The rearrangement links TRBV4-3 to TRBJ2-1, with 9 bases matching TRBD2. V lost 4 bases, J lost 4 bases, and 5 bases stayed unmatched. CDR3 length equals 15 residues. Germline V gene lookup returns CDR1 LGHNA and CDR2 YSLEER. The CDR3 region is CASSRGTSQYNEQFF. CDR3 bases: TGCGCCAGCAGCCGCGGGACTAGCCAATACAATGAGCAGTTCTTC.